This T cell receptor (beta chain) originates from a study of T cell changes during pregnancy in multiple sclerosis. The V end lost 0 bases, the J end lost 1 base, and 6 bases lay between the germline ends. Germline V gives CDR1 LGHNA, CDR2 YSLEER. The CDR3 sequence is 14 residues long. Here immunoSEQ multiplex PCR was the method, and the copy in TCRdb shows in-frame clones only, minus some. Of around 58,000 clones in the sample, about 90% were seen once. The chain carries TRBV4-3 and TRBJ2-5; D is unresolved. This TCR was sampled from a female donor in good health, enrolled as a control in a pregnancy study. This specimen consisted of CD4+ T cells from peripheral blood mononuclear cells, obtained after pregnancy. The CDR3 DNA reads as TGCGCCAGCAGCCAAGATCTGGCCCAAGAGACCCAGTACTTC. It yields the protein CASSQDLAQETQYF.